What follows are 20 T cell receptor beta chains derived from one specimen sequenced in a study of blood T cell repertoires in COVID-19. The protocol was immunoSEQ multiplex PCR, while the TCRdb copy is restricted to in-frame clones and leaves out a portion. The sample includes over 200,000 clones, approximately 87% of them seen just once. The sequenced sample was PBMCs or T cells enriched from blood (not recorded which). The receptors here all came from a woman between 45 and 60 years old in a cohort exposed to, infected with or recovered from COVID-19 (not recorded which).

The chain carries TRBV21-1 and TRBJ2-7; the table names TRBD2, a call not compared with the DNA. TRBV21-1 is shown as a pseudogene. This CDR3 spans 17 amino acids. The CDR3 coding sequence is TGTGCCAGCAGCTCTCCATGGGGTCTTTTGGAGGACTACGAGCAGTACTTC. It codes for CASSSPWGLLEDYEQYF.

This chain uses TRBV18 with TRBJ1-1; 7 bases fit TRBD1. V trimming: 6 bases; J trimming: 7 bases; junction bases outside the gene matches: 8. The CDR3 covers 13 residues. Germline CDR1 KGHSH, CDR2 LQKENI. CDR3 nucleotides: TGTGCCAGCTCCCACGACAGGGCGAATGAAGCTTTCTTT. Amino acid sequence: CASSHDRANEAFF.

The chain employs TRBV21-1 and TRBJ2-3; TRBD2, the table's D call, lacks a check against the DNA. TRBV21-1 is designated a pseudogene. CDR3 size: 17 residues. The CDR3 bases are TGTGCCAGCAGCGTTTTTCTACCGGGATCTCGCACAGATACGCAGTATTTT. Translating it yields CASSVFLPGSRTDTQYF.

The rearrangement joins TRBV27 to TRBJ2-6; no firm D call. The CDR3 is made up of 14 amino acids. Germline V gene data show CDR1 as MNHEY and CDR2 as SMNVEV (reference sequence). V dropped 5 bases and J dropped 4 bases, with 9 bases sitting between them. The chain's CDR3 is CASSPPVGANVLTF. CDR3 nucleotides: TGTGCCAGCAGTCCCCCTGTGGGGGCCAACGTCCTGACTTTC.

The DNA of the CDR3 is TGTGCCAGCAGCGTAGGGCTAGCGGGGGGCGCTTCCGGGTTGGAGACCCAGTACTTC. It encodes CASSVGLAGGASGLETQYF. The rearrangement uses TRBV9 and TRBJ2-5, with 11 bases fitting TRBD2. The CDR3 is 19 amino acids. Trimming at V came to 0 bases and at J to 5 bases, leaving 15 bases not matched to a gene. Germline V gene data show CDR1 as SGDLS and CDR2 as YYNGEE.

For the CDR3, the DNA is TGTGCCAGCAGAACAACCGGACAGGGGAACACTGAAGCTTTCTTT. Translating it yields CASRTTGQGNTEAFF. The chain recombines TRBV25-1 with TRBJ1-1, with TRBD1 matching 8 bases. V gave up 6 bases and J gave up 1 base; unmatched junction bases: 7. The CDR3 extends over 15 amino acids. Germline CDR1 and CDR2: MGHDK and SYGVNS.

The chain joins TRBV6-5 to TRBJ1-6, with D uncertain. The CDR3 is made up of 15 amino acids. V shed 0 bases and J shed 8 bases, with 11 bases lying between them. The germline CDR1 and CDR2 sequences are MNHEY and SVGAGI. The DNA for the CDR3 is TGTGCCAGCAGTTACTCCGCGTCCGGGGATTCACCCCTCCACTTT. This translates into CASSYSASGDSPLHF.

The chain has TRBV7-9 and TRBJ2-4; TRBD2 matches 12 bases. V shed 5 bases, J shed 8 bases, and the junction held 16 bases outside the gene matches. The CDR3 length is 18 residues. Germline V CDR1 and CDR2: SEHNR, FQNEAQ (reference sequence). This CDR3 reads CASSLRRLAGGLSDIQYF. In DNA, the CDR3 is TGTGCCAGCAGCCTCCGGCGGCTAGCGGGGGGGTTATCAGACATTCAGTACTTC.

The rearrangement joins TRBV4-3 to TRBJ1-1, with 7 bases aligning to TRBD1. V lost 0 bases and J lost 6; bases outside the gene matches: 10. The CDR3 has 16 residues. CDR1 is LGHNA, CDR2 YSLEER, per germline. The CDR3 DNA follows: TGCGCCAGCAGCCAAGATTCGAGGGAAACAGGGGCTGAAGCTTTCTTT. This codes for CASSQDSRETGAEAFF.

The chain is built from TRBV29-1 and TRBJ2-1; D is possibly TRBD1 (7 bases). CDR1 and CDR2 from the germline V gene are SQVTM and ANQGSEA. Deletions cut 2 bases from V and 0 bases from J, with 17 bases between. CDR3 length: 17 residues. The CDR3 sequence: CSVESGQGDRSYNEQFF. CDR3 DNA sequence: TGCAGCGTTGAAAGCGGGCAGGGGGATCGCTCCTACAATGAGCAGTTCTTC.

The chain is built from TRBV19 and TRBJ1-2, with 9 bases aligning to TRBD1. Germline V CDR1 and CDR2: LNHDA, SQIVND (reference sequence). V lost 5 bases and J lost 3; bases outside the gene matches: 1. The CDR3 loop spans 13 amino acids. CDR3 DNA sequence: TGTGCCAGTAGTCGACAGGGGGACTATGGCTACACCTTC. Translation gives CASSRQGDYGYTF.

The chain combines TRBV4-2 with TRBJ2-3, with 10 bases identical to TRBD1. The CDR3 is made up of 13 amino acids. Germline V gives CDR1 LGHNA, CDR2 YNFKEQ. V shed 5 bases, J shed 4 bases, and the junction held 0 bases outside the gene matches. For the CDR3, the DNA is TGTGCCAGCAGCGGACAGGGGGCAGATACGCAGTATTTT. Encoded protein: CASSGQGADTQYF.

The rearrangement joins TRBV5-1 to TRBJ1-4, with TRBD1 matching 8 bases. J gave up 3 bases and V 4 bases, and 8 bases lay outside the gene matches. The CDR3 totals 16 residues. Germline V gene data show CDR1 as SGHRS and CDR2 as YFSETQ. The CDR3 DNA reads TGCGCCAGCAGCAGCGACAGGGGCCTCGCTAATGAAAAACTGTTTTTT. This encodes CASSSDRGLANEKLFF.

This chain connects TRBV13 to TRBJ2-7; no clear D. The CDR3 is 12 amino acids. Trimming took off 6 bases at V and 7 bases at J, with 13 bases between the two ends. CDR1 is PRHDT and CDR2 is FYEKMQ in the germline V gene (reference sequence). Here the CDR3 reads CASSTPAREQYF. CDR3 bases: TGTGCCAGCAGTACCCCCGCTCGGGAGCAGTACTTC.

The chain links TRBV5-1 to TRBJ2-5; 8 bases are a match to TRBD1. CDR3 length: 14 amino acids. From germline, CDR1 is SGHRS and CDR2 YFSETQ. Unmatched junction bases numbered 4, after V lost 1 base and J lost 5 bases. CDR3 amino acids: CASSLRQGHETQYF. CDR3 DNA: TGCGCCAGCAGCTTGAGACAGGGGCATGAGACCCAGTACTTC.

The count of this clone is one. V and J are TRBV7-8 and TRBJ1-1; D uncertain. V lost 5 bases to trimming and J lost 6 bases, with 10 bases between them. Per the germline V gene, CDR1 is SGHVS and CDR2 is FQNEAQ. The CDR3 is 12 amino acids. CDR3 region: CASSPQRAEAFF. In nucleotides, the CDR3 is TGTGCCAGCAGCCCCCAACGGGCTGAAGCTTTCTTT.

This rearrangement joins TRBV3-1 (or the pseudogene TRBV3-2) to TRBJ1-2, with D tentatively TRBD1 (5 bases). This CDR3 spans 15 amino acids. Germline V gene data show CDR1 as LGHDT and CDR2 as YNNKEL (reference sequence). Between the trimmed V and J ends, which lost 3 bases and 3 bases, there was a span of 14 bases. The CDR3 sequence is CASSHRAGLYYGYTF. CDR3 nucleotides: TGTGCCAGCAGCCACCGGGCGGGGCTGTACTATGGCTACACCTTC.

This chain connects TRBV6-2 or TRBV6-3 to TRBJ2-1; 11 bases are a match to TRBD2. The CDR3 has 15 residues. J gave up 5 bases and V 6 bases, and 6 bases lay outside the gene matches. CDR1 is MNHEY and CDR2 is SVGEGT in the germline V gene. The CDR3 DNA is TGTGCCAGCAGCCTTAGCGGGGGGGCCCACAATGAGCAGTTCTTC. Translated: CASSLSGGAHNEQFF.

This clone was observed once. V and J are TRBV11-3 and TRBJ2-1, with TRBD2 matching over 9 bases. The ends lost 5 bases at V and 4 bases at J; junction bases unmatched: 21. Germline CDR1 and CDR2: SGHNT and YENEEA. CDR3 length equals 20 residues. The chain's CDR3 is CASSPGGLAGLWGLYNEQFF. The CDR3 DNA is TGTGCCAGCAGCCCGGGCGGGCTAGCGGGGCTATGGGGGTTATACAATGAGCAGTTCTTC. The full variable domain, completed using reference TRBV11-3 and TRBJ2-1, is EAGVVQSPRYKIIEKKQPVAFWCNPISGHNTLYWYLQNLGQGPELLIRYENEEAVDDSQLPKDRFSAERLKGVDSTLKIQPAELGDSAVYLCASSPGGLAGLWGLYNEQFFGPGTRLTVL.

The rearrangement uses TRBV5-4 and TRBJ2-1, with a weak D call TRBD1 (5 bases). Trimming left V 0 bases short and J 5 bases short, with 9 bases between. The CDR3 extends over 14 amino acids. In germline, CDR1 is SGHNT, CDR2 YYREEE (reference sequence). The CDR3 DNA follows: TGTGCCAGCAGCTTGGACAGGATTGACAATGAGCAGTTCTTC. This gives the protein CASSLDRIDNEQFF.